This T cell receptor beta chain came from a study of early T cells in non-severe SARS-CoV-2 infection. MiXCR, applied by TCRdb to the 5' RACE reads, yields one record per CDR3 protein. The sample lists roughly 120,000 distinct CDR3 sequences, 14% to 15% occurring once. Germline V gives CDR1 SGHRS, CDR2 YFSETQ. CDR3 length: 15 amino acids. V gave up 4 bases and J gave up 2 bases, with 16 bases separating them. This clonotype was counted ten times or more. V gene TRBV5-1 combines with J gene TRBJ2-7; D is unclear. The receptor was isolated from an adult who was a healthcare worker with PCR-confirmed SARS-CoV-2 infection or an uninfected control (not recorded which). Sequencing was performed on whole blood. The CDR3 sequence is CASSPTFYPTYEQYF. CDR3 DNA: TGCGCCAGCAGCCCTACGTTCTACCCTACCTACGAGCAGTACTTC.